This T cell receptor beta chain stems from a study of blood T cell repertoires in COVID-19. Sequencing was performed with immunoSEQ multiplex PCR; in TCRdb, only in-frame clones are kept and a portion is missing. The table records about 56,000 clones, roughly nine tenths of them present only once. This clone was picked up one time. The CDR3 consists of 16 residues. The V and J ends lost 0 bases and 8 bases, in that order; junction bases with no gene match: 8. CDR1 and CDR2 (germline): LGHDT, YNNKEL (reference sequence). Sequencing used peripheral blood. The clonotype comes from a human donor in a cohort sampled during active COVID-19. The chain carries TRBV3-1 (or the pseudogene TRBV3-2) and TRBJ2-1; 9 nucleotides line up with TRBD2. CDR3 DNA: TGTGCCAGCAGCCAAGATCAACGCGGGGGGGCTTATGAGCAGTTCTTC. Translating it yields CASSQDQRGGAYEQFF.